This TCR beta chain came from a study of control samples from healthy donors and cancer patients. Measured with immunoSEQ multiplex PCR; TCRdb has only the in-frame clones, and not every one. The sample contains 80,000 to 100,000 clones, around nine tenths of which appear only once. The CDR3 is 13 amino acids. Germline V gives CDR1 MRHNA, CDR2 SNTAGT. V lost 4 bases, J lost 4 bases, and 1 base stayed unmatched. V and J are TRBV6-4 and TRBJ2-7; 10 bases match TRBD2. The TCR sequence derives from a man aged 25 to 45 in good health. Sequencing was performed on blood. The CDR3 loop reads CASSGLAGYEQYF. The CDR3 DNA reads as TGTGCCAGCAGTGGACTAGCGGGTTACGAGCAGTACTTC.